These 30 T cell receptor beta chains came from one sample sequenced in a study of control samples from healthy donors and cancer patients. Here immunoSEQ multiplex PCR was the method, and the copy in TCRdb shows in-frame clones only, minus some. The repertoire consists of approximately 170,000 clones, with roughly 92% occurring once and the leading ten covering 1.3% to 1.5%. The source material was blood. The source of these receptors is a man aged 25 to 40 in good health.

Note on this clone: The sample holds other DNA sequences that translate to the same CDR3. This chain uses TRBV12-3 or TRBV12-4 with TRBJ2-5; D unclear. This CDR3 is built from 12 residues. Trimming cost V 5 bases and J 4 bases, with 8 bases left between them. The CDR3 DNA sequence: TGTGCCAGCAGTCTGGACGGAGAGACCCAGTACTTC. This encodes CASSLDGETQYF.

CDR3 nucleotide sequence: TGTGCCAGCAGCCAAGATAAGTCTTTTAAGGAGGGCTACACCTTC. It translates to CASSQDKSFKEGYTF. The chain joins TRBV4-2 to TRBJ1-2; D unresolved. V lost 0 bases to trimming and J lost 8 bases, with 16 bases between them. The CDR3 is 15 residues long. The germline gives CDR1 LGHNA, CDR2 YNFKEQ.

CDR3 nucleotides: TGTGCCAGTAGTCTCTCGGGGGGACGGAGCAATCAGCCCCAGCATTTT. Protein product: CASSLSGGRSNQPQHF. The rearrangement links TRBV19 to TRBJ1-5; tentative D call: TRBD1 (5 bases). The CDR3 is made up of 16 amino acids. Germline V lookup: CDR1 LNHDA, CDR2 SQIVND (reference sequence). Trimming removed 5 bases from V and 1 base from J, with 15 bases in between.

The V call is TRBV19, the J call TRBJ1-5, with TRBD1 matching over 7 bases. This CDR3 is 14 amino acids long. V dropped 4 bases and J dropped 6; count of bases not matched to a gene: 6. CDR1 and CDR2 (germline): LNHDA, SQIVND (reference sequence). DNA for the CDR3: TGTGCCAGTAGTACCAATCAGGGGGGTCAGCCCCAGCATTTT. Amino acid sequence: CASSTNQGGQPQHF.

V gene TRBV18 combines with J gene TRBJ1-1, with a weak D call TRBD1 (6 bases). This CDR3 is 13 amino acids long. Germline V gene data show CDR1 as KGHSH and CDR2 as LQKENI. V was shortened by 8 bases and J by 1 base, with 11 bases between the two germline ends. CDR3 region: CASLWGRNTEAFF. In DNA form, the CDR3 reads TGTGCCAGCCTTTGGGGGCGGAACACTGAAGCTTTCTTT. Full variable domain (rest looked up from reference TRBV18 and TRBJ1-1): NAGVMQNPRHLVRRRGQEARLRCSPMKGHSHVYWYRQLPEEGLKFMVYLQKENIIDESGMPKERFSAEFPKEGPSILRIQQVVRGDSAAYFCASLWGRNTEAFFGQGTRLTVV.

This clone was detected a few times. The rearrangement links TRBV11-2 to TRBJ2-6; D gene ambiguous. CDR1 is SGHAT and CDR2 is FQNNGV in the germline V gene. The CDR3 length is 15 residues. The ends were cut back, 4 bases at V and 4 bases at J, with 11 bases in the middle. For the CDR3, the DNA is TGTGCCAGCAGCTCCGGTATGTTGGGGGCCAACGTCCTGACTTTC. Translation: CASSSGMLGANVLTF.

The rearrangement links TRBV19 to TRBJ2-7, with 7 bases matching TRBD1. V lost 0 bases, J lost 5 bases, and 7 bases stayed unmatched. Germline V gene data show CDR1 as LNHDA and CDR2 as SQIVND (reference sequence). The CDR3 covers 15 residues. CDR3 coding DNA: TGTGCCAGTAGTATAGATGGCCGAGGGGGCGACGAGCAGTACTTC. It specifies CASSIDGRGGDEQYF. The full variable domain, completed using reference TRBV19 and TRBJ2-7, is DGGITQSPKYLFRKEGQNVTLSCEQNLNHDAMYWYRQDPGQGLRLIYYSQIVNDFQKGDIAEGYSVSREKKESFPLTVTSAQKNPTAFYLCASSIDGRGGDEQYFGPGTRLTVT.

The genes are TRBV1 and TRBJ2-7; the D call of TRBD2 is as the table states it, not checked on the DNA. TRBV1 is flagged as a pseudogene. This CDR3 comprises 16 residues. The CDR3 coding sequence is TGCACCAGCAGCCAAACTAGCGGGAGCCCTCCCTGCGAGCAGTACTTC. Protein product: CTSSQTSGSPPCEQYF.

The chain joins TRBV10-3 to TRBJ1-5; tentative D call: TRBD1 (5 bases). CDR1 and CDR2 (germline): ENHRY, SYGVKD. The CDR3 totals 15 residues. Deletions cut 6 bases from V and 4 bases from J, with 16 bases between. The CDR3: CAISPTSGLNQPQHF. The DNA of the CDR3 is TGTGCCATCAGCCCGACCTCAGGGCTGAATCAGCCCCAGCATTTT.

The chain carries TRBV19 and TRBJ2-7; D gene uncertain. V lost 3 bases and J lost 0, with 9 bases in between. Germline V gene lookup returns CDR1 LNHDA and CDR2 SQIVND (reference sequence). The CDR3 sequence is 14 residues long. CDR3 DNA sequence: TGTGCCAGTAGTATGACACTTAACTCCTACGAGCAGTACTTC. It translates to CASSMTLNSYEQYF.

This clone appeared a single time. The chain uses TRBV28 and TRBJ1-1; no clear D. The CDR3 sequence is 14 residues long. V was shortened by 4 bases and J by 0 bases, with 9 bases between the two germline ends. Germline CDR1 MDHEN, CDR2 SYDVKM. The CDR3 region is CASSSPNLNTEAFF. The CDR3 DNA follows: TGTGCCAGCAGTTCCCCTAACTTGAACACTGAAGCTTTCTTT.

This chain links TRBV27 with TRBJ2-7, with 8 bases that match TRBD1. Germline V gives CDR1 MNHEY, CDR2 SMNVEV (reference sequence). The CDR3 runs 14 residues. V was pared by 6 bases and J by 3 bases, with 7 bases of the junction left unmatched. The CDR3 nucleotides are TGTGCCAGCAGGATATCGACAGGGGACTACGAGCAGTACTTC. Its protein is CASRISTGDYEQYF.

J is TRBJ2-5 and V is TRBV25-1; D gene uncertain. V lost 4 bases and J 2 bases, leaving 11 bases between the germline ends. From germline, CDR1 is MGHDK and CDR2 SYGVNS. The CDR3 runs 14 residues. The CDR3 nucleotides read TGTGCCAGCAGTGGGTCGGGCAGACAAGAGACCCAGTACTTC. This encodes CASSGSGRQETQYF.

V gene TRBV27 combines with J gene TRBJ2-6; maybe TRBD1 (6 bases). This CDR3 comprises 16 residues. Per the germline V gene, CDR1 is MNHEY and CDR2 is SMNVEV (reference sequence). Trimming stripped 2 bases from V and 0 bases from J, with 8 bases between. As DNA, the CDR3 is TGTGCCAGCAGTTTAGCAGGGGCCTCTGGGGCCAACGTCCTGACTTTC. The encoded protein is CASSLAGASGANVLTF.

The CDR3 sequence is CASSLANGEKLFF. In DNA form, the CDR3 reads TGTGCCAGCAGTTTAGCGAACGGTGAAAAACTGTTTTTT. The chain recombines TRBV12-3 or TRBV12-4 with TRBJ1-4; no definite D call. CDR3 length equals 13 residues. The germline V and J ends were trimmed by 0 bases and 7 bases, with 6 bases remaining between them.

Only one count was recorded for this clone. V and J are TRBV7-9 and TRBJ2-3, with TRBD2 identical over 10 bases. The V gene's germline CDR1 is SEHNR and CDR2 FQNEAQ (reference sequence). The CDR3 sequence is 15 residues long. V dropped 3 bases and J dropped 6; count of bases not matched to a gene: 6. The CDR3 nucleotides are TGTGCCAGCAGCTTTCAAGCGGGGGGGCAGGATACGCAGTATTTT. It yields the protein CASSFQAGGQDTQYF.

The chain recombines TRBV30 with TRBJ2-1, with 7 bases that match TRBD2. The V segment lost 5 bases and the J segment 6 bases; nucleotides outside the gene matches: 4. Germline CDR1 reads GTSNPN; CDR2 reads SVGIG (reference sequence). This CDR3 has 12 residues. CDR3 residues: CAWGTGGNEQFF. Written as DNA, the CDR3 is TGTGCCTGGGGGACGGGGGGCAATGAGCAGTTCTTC.

The rearrangement joins TRBV5-4 to TRBJ1-1; the D gene is possibly TRBD1 (5 bases). The CDR3 loop spans 14 amino acids. Germline lookup yields CDR1 SGHNT and CDR2 YYREEE (reference sequence). Trimming pared 0 bases from V and 5 bases from J, leaving 11 bases between. Here the CDR3 DNA reads TGTGCCAGCAGCTTGGCCAACAGGCTTACTGAAGCTTTCTTT. Its translation is CASSLANRLTEAFF. The full variable domain, with the rest looked up from reference TRBV5-4 and TRBJ1-1, is ETGVTQSPTHLIKTRGQQVTLRCSSQSGHNTVSWYQQALGQGPQFIFQYYREEENGRGNFPPRFSGLQFPNYSSELNVNALELDDSALYLCASSLANRLTEAFFGQGTRLTVV.

DNA for the CDR3: TGTGCCAGCAGCAAAGTAACGGCGGTAAGACTGAACACTGAAGCTTTCTTT. This codes for CASSKVTAVRLNTEAFF. This chain links TRBV21-1 with TRBJ1-1. TRBV21-1 represents a pseudogene. There are 17 residues in the CDR3.

The chain combines TRBV5-1 with TRBJ2-2, with D uncertain. CDR1 and CDR2 from the germline V gene are SGHRS and YFSETQ. Trimming shortened V by 0 bases and J by 7 bases, and 10 bases separated the two germline ends. The CDR3 has 14 amino acids. CDR3 sequence reads: CASSLVMLGGELFF. CDR3 nucleotide sequence: TGCGCCAGCAGCTTGGTAATGCTGGGCGGGGAGCTGTTTTTT.

The genes are TRBV4-2 and TRBJ1-6; TRBD1 is a possible D gene (6 bases). V lost 3 bases to trimming and J lost 1 base, with 10 bases between them. The germline V gene encodes CDR1 LGHNA and CDR2 YNFKEQ. CDR3 length: 16 residues. The CDR3 is CASSQRGGSYNSPLHF. As DNA, the CDR3 is TGTGCCAGCAGCCAGCGAGGGGGATCCTATAATTCACCCCTCCACTTT.

The chain links TRBV5-4 to TRBJ1-1; 9 bases agree with TRBD1. Trimming at V came to 2 bases and at J to 8 bases, leaving 7 bases not matched to a gene. This CDR3 is 14 amino acids long. Germline V lookup: CDR1 SGHNT, CDR2 YYREEE (reference sequence). This chain's CDR3 is CASSFGTGRSEAFF. The CDR3 DNA reads as TGTGCCAGCAGCTTTGGGACAGGGAGGTCAGAAGCTTTCTTT.

This rearrangement joins TRBV7-2 to TRBJ1-6, with TRBD1 matching 8 bases. The CDR3 runs to 16 residues. V lost 5 bases, J lost 9 bases, and 12 bases stayed unmatched. The germline gives CDR1 SGHTA, CDR2 FQGNSA. CDR3 in amino acids: CASSRKGQGSLSPLHF. CDR3 DNA: TGTGCCAGCAGCAGGAAAGGACAGGGATCCCTTTCACCCCTCCACTTT.

CDR3 sequence (DNA): TGTGCCAGCAGCTTAAAAGGGAGTAGTCAGCCCCAGCATTTT. Its protein product is CASSLKGSSQPQHF. The gene calls are TRBV7-8 and TRBJ1-5; D is ambiguous. The CDR3 extends over 14 amino acids. CDR1 and CDR2 (germline): SGHVS, FQNEAQ. Trimming took off 2 bases at V and 6 bases at J, with 11 bases between the two ends.

This clone appeared once. This chain joins TRBV19 and TRBJ1-5; unclear D gene. V was pared by 6 bases and J by 4 bases, with 7 bases between. Germline V CDR1 and CDR2: LNHDA, SQIVND (reference sequence). This CDR3 comprises 12 residues. The CDR3 here is CASRFRNQPQHF. CDR3 nucleotide sequence: TGTGCCAGTAGGTTTAGGAATCAGCCCCAGCATTTT.

This sequence joins TRBV11-3 and TRBJ2-7; D is uncertain. This CDR3 has 13 residues. CDR1 and CDR2 from the germline V gene are SGHNT and YENEEA. Trimming removed 2 bases at V and 1 base at J, with 6 bases between. In nucleotides, the CDR3 is TGTGCCAGCAGCTTATCTCCTTCCTACGAGCAGTACTTC. Its translation: CASSLSPSYEQYF.

The chain links TRBV6-5 to TRBJ1-2; D unresolved. The CDR3 length is 13 residues. The germline V gene has CDR1 MNHEY and CDR2 SVGAGI. The V end lost 7 bases, the J end lost 1 base, and 10 bases lay between the germline ends. CDR3 DNA: TGTGCCAGCACTCCGAGAGATAACTATGGCTACACCTTC. Translation: CASTPRDNYGYTF.

J is TRBJ2-7 and V is TRBV7-9; tentatively, D is TRBD2 (6 bases). This CDR3 is 14 amino acids long. The germline V and J ends were trimmed by 7 bases and 6 bases, with 19 bases remaining between them. Germline assignment: CDR1 SEHNR and CDR2 FQNEAQ (reference sequence). The CDR3 coding sequence is TGTGCCAGCACCCGCCCGGGGGTTTCTTCCGAGCAGTACTTC. Translating it yields CASTRPGVSSEQYF.

V is TRBV7-4 and J is TRBJ1-5; D remains ambiguous. Germline values: CDR1 SGHVT, CDR2 SQSDAQ. V lost 1 base to trimming and J lost 7 bases, with 14 bases between them. This CDR3 spans 15 amino acids. CDR3 residues: CASSLGRQRRQPQHF. Written as DNA, the CDR3 is TGTGCCAGCAGCTTAGGAAGGCAAAGGAGGCAGCCCCAGCATTTT.

This chain connects TRBV11-2 to TRBJ1-6, with 7 nucleotides matching TRBD1. This CDR3 has 16 residues. CDR1 is SGHAT, CDR2 FQNNGV, per germline. The junction had 4 bases not matched to a gene; V was cut back by 5 bases and J by 0 bases. DNA for the CDR3: TGTGCCAGCAGCCTAGGGGGCGCCTCCTATAATTCACCCCTCCACTTT. Translating it yields CASSLGGASYNSPLHF.